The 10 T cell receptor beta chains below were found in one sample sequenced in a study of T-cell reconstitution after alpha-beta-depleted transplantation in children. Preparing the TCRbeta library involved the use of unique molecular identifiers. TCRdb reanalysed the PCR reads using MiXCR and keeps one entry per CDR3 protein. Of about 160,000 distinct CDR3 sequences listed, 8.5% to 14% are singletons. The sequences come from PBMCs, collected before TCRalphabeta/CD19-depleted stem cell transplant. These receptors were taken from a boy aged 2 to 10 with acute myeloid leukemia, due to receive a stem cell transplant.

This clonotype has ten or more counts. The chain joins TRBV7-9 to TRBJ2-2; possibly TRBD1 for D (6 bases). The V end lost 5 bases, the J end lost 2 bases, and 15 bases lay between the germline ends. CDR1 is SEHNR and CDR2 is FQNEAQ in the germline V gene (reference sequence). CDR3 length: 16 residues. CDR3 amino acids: CASSQSGTPNTGELFF. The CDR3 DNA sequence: TGTGCCAGCAGCCAGTCCGGGACACCTAACACCGGGGAGCTGTTTTTT. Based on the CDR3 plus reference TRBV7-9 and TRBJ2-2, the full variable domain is DTGVSQNPRHKITKRGQNVTFRCDPISEHNRLYWYRQTLGQGPEFLTYFQNEAQLEKSRLLSDRFSAERPKGSFSTLEIQRTEQGDSAMYLCASSQSGTPNTGELFFGEGSRLTVL.

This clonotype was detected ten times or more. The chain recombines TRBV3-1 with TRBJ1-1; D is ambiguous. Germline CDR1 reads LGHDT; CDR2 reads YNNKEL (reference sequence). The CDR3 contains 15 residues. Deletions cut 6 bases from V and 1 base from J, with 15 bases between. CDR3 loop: CASSRRRGTNTEAFF. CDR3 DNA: TGTGCCAGCAGTCGCAGACGGGGTACGAACACTGAAGCTTTCTTT.

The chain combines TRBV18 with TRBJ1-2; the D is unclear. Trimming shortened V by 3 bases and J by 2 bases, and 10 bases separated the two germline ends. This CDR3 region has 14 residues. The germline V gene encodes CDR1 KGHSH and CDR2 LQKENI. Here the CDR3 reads CASSPGRQNYGYTF. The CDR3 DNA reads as TGTGCCAGCTCACCGGGTCGACAAAACTATGGCTACACCTTC.

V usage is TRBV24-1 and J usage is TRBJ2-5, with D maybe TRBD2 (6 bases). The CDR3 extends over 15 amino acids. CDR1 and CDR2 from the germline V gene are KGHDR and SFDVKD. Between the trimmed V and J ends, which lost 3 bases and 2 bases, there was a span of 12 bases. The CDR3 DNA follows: TGTGCCACCAGTGATCCTCAGGCGGGACAAGAGACCCAGTACTTC. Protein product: CATSDPQAGQETQYF.

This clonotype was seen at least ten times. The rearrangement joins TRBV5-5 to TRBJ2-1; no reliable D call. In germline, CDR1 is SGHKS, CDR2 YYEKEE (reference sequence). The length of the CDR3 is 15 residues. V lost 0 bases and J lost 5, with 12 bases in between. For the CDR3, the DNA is TGTGCCAGCAGCTTGGGACTCCTTTACAACAATGAGCAGTTCTTC. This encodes CASSLGLLYNNEQFF.

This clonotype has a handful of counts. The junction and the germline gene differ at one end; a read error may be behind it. CDR3 in amino acids: CASSRPGIIFF. In DNA form, the CDR3 reads TGCGCCAGCAGCCGCCCCGGGATAATATTCTTC. The rearrangement uses TRBV4-1 and TRBJ2-7; D perhaps matches TRBD2 (5 bases). CDR1 and CDR2 from the germline V gene are MGHRA and YSYEKL. This CDR3 has 11 residues.

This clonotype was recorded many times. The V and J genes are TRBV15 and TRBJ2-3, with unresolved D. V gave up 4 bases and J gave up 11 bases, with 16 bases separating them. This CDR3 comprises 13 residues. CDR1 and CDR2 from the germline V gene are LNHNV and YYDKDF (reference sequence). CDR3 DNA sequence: TGTGCCACCAGCAACCGAATTAGGGAAAGGCAGTATTTT. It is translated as CATSNRIRERQYF.

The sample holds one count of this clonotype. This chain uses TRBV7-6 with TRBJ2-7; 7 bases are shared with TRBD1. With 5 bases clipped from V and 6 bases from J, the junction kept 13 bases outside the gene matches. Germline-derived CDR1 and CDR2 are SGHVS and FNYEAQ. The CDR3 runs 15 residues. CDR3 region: CASSRDRATTSEQYF. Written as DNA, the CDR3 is TGTGCCAGCAGCCGAGACAGGGCCACCACCAGCGAGCAGTACTTC. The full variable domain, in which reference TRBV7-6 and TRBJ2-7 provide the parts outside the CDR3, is GAGVSQSPRYKVTKRGQDVALRCDPISGHVSLYWYRQALGQGPEFLTYFNYEAQQDKSGLPNDRFSAERPEGSISTLTIQRTEQRDSAMYRCASSRDRATTSEQYFGPGTRLTVT.

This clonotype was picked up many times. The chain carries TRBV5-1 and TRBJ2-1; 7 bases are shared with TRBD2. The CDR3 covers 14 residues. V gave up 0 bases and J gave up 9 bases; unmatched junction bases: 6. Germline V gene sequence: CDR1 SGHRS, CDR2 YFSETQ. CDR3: CASSLVRERGEQFF. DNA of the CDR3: TGCGCCAGCAGCTTGGTGCGGGAGAGGGGTGAGCAGTTCTTC.

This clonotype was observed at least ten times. CDR3 sequence (DNA): TGTGCCAGCAGCCGATACGGGTCCCTAGCGGGGAGGGATGAGCAGTTCTTC. This codes for CASSRYGSLAGRDEQFF. This sequence joins TRBV3-1 and TRBJ2-1; TRBD2 matches 9 bases. Germline V gene data show CDR1 as LGHDT and CDR2 as YNNKEL (reference sequence). The CDR3 has 17 amino acids. J was trimmed by 8 bases and V by 4 bases; bases with no gene match: 15.